This entry is about one TCR beta chain. This CDR3 is 16 amino acids long. In germline, CDR1 is LGHNA, CDR2 YNFKEQ. The V and J ends lost 4 bases and 8 bases, in that order; junction bases with no gene match: 8. TCRdb's table, derived via immunoSEQ multiplex PCR, lists solely in-frame clones and lacks some. The sample lists about 38,000 clones, less than 95% occurring once. These data belong to a study of T cell changes during pregnancy in multiple sclerosis. The starting material was CD4+ T cells from peripheral blood mononuclear cells, obtained in the second trimester of pregnancy. The sequence was collected from a female donor with multiple sclerosis, enrolled in a pregnancy study. The genes are TRBV4-2 and TRBJ2-2; 12 positions match TRBD2. DNA for the CDR3: TGTGCCAGCAGCCGACTAGCGGGGGCCAATAGGGGGGAGCTGTTTTTT. Its protein product is CASSRLAGANRGELFF.